This T cell receptor (beta chain) was observed in a study of blood T cell repertoires in COVID-19 (dated by TCRdb to between 2020 and 2021). Notes on the research overall: Samples covering the acute and convalescent phases of COVID-19 were provided by collaborators in the United States, Italy and Spain. The samples were drawn from two sources: the first 160 participants of the ongoing ImmuneRACE study, and over 1,000 subjects contributed by 6 global collaborators. The prospective study material was composed of cDNA or gDNA derived from T cells, B-cell-depleted T cells, or PBMCs. The repertoires were released in a freely available public database intended as a resource for research on the immune response to SARS-CoV-2. Deeply sampled blood TCRbeta repertoires from subjects exposed to, actively infected with, or recovered from COVID-19 were included in the dataset. Where available, HLA class I and class II types were taken from metadata supplied by the sample provider and were not determined by assay-based typing. Sample metadata almost always included a de-identified subject ID, COVID-19 status, age in years and sex.

General study outcomes and caveats: The amount of clinical and demographic metadata varied by source and participant and was provided uncurated.

The germline V and J ends show losses of 3 bases and 5 bases respectively, and no gene match explains 5 bases of the junction. For CDR1 and CDR2, the germline V gene (reference sequence) lists SGHNT and YYREEE. Including cysteine and phenylalanine, the CDR3 has 13 amino acids. The retained sequence is limited to the CDR3, 39 bases, with the frame set at the first base. Each collaborating institution followed its own protocols to collect whole blood in K2EDTA tubes. For TCRbeta analysis, collaborators shipped samples in one of three forms: frozen whole blood, isolated PBMCs, or DNA extracted from either of those sample types. TCRbeta CDR3 regions were amplified from genomic DNA using the immunoSEQ Assay, a bias-controlled multiplex PCR. In the authors' own workflow: Nucleated cell counts per sample were estimated from amplification of reference gene primers within the assay. To quantify the absolute abundance of each unique TCRbeta CDR3 rearrangement, sequence reads were collapsed and filtered. For each sample, productive Simpson clonality was calculated as the square root of Simpson's diversity index across productive rearrangements. TCRdb stores this immuneACCESS table with in-frame sequences only. Part of the clones is absent; in the studies checked, under half of the shortfall reflects unresolved V genes, and no reason is known for the rest. Clone size and V and J calls were adopted from that table, with D and trimming inferred from the DNA. Recorded for this sample are a few hundred thousand clones; more than 70% of them occurred a single time. 9% to 15% of the sample is held by the ten biggest clonotypes.

About this clone itself: This clone's antigen is unknown. No quality values exist for individual bases; no much larger clone is one base distant.

The chain joins TRBV5-4 to TRBJ2-7, and 7 junction bases match TRBD2. The receptor was derived from a man older than 75 with acute or convalescent COVID-19. The sample comprised peripheral blood. The CDR3 loop reads CASSSHREDEQYF. At the DNA level, the sequence is TGTGCCAGCAGCTCGCATCGGGAGGACGAGCAGTACTTC.